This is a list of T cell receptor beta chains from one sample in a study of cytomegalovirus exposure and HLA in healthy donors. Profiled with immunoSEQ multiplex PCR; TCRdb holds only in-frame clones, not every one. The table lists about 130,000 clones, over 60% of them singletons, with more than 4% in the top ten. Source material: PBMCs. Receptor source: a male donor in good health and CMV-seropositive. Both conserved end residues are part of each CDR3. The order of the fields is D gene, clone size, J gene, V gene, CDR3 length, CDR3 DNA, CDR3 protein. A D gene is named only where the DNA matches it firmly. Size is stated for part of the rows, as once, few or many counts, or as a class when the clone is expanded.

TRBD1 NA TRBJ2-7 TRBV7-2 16 TGTGCCAGCAGCTTTGTGTCCGGACAGGGGGTTGTCGAGCAGTACTTC CASSFVSGQGVVEQYF
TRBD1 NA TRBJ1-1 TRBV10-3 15 TGTGCCATCAGTGAACTGGGACAGCTGAACACTGAAGCTTTCTTT CAISELGQLNTEAFF
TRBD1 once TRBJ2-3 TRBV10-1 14 TGCGCCACTCTAATGGGACAGATCACAGATACGCAGTATTTT CATLMGQITDTQYF
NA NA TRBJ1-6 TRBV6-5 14 TGTGCCAGCAGCCCGGCACAGGGTAATTCACCCCTCCACTTT CASSPAQGNSPLHF
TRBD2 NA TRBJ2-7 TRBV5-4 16 TGTGCCAGCAGCAGCCCAACTAGCGGGGTCTCCTACGAGCAGTACTTC CASSSPTSGVSYEQYF
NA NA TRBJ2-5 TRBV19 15 TGTGCCAGTAGTATAGCGGGAAACCAAAGAGAAACCCAGTACTTC CASSIAGNQRETQYF
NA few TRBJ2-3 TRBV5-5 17 TGTGCCAGCAGCTTTCATGGGGGCGAGCAACGCACAGATACGCAGTATTTT CASSFHGGEQRTDTQYF
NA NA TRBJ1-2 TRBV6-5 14 TGTGCCAGCAGTCCGGACAGCCGCGACTATGGCTACACCTTC CASSPDSRDYGYTF
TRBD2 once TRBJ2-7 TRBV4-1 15 TGCGCCAGCAGCCACCTAGCGGGAGGGCCTTACGAGCAGTACTTC CASSHLAGGPYEQYF
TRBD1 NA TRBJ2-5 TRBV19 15 TGTGCCAGTAGTACCACAGGGGCGCAAGGGGGGACCCAGTACTTC CASSTTGAQGGTQYF
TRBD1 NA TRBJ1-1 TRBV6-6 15 TGTGCCAGCAGCTACACTATCAGGGGGCACACTGAAGCTTTCTTT CASSYTIRGHTEAFF
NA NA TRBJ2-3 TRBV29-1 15 TGCAGCGTTGTTTTCGCGGGGGCCTCCACAGATACGCAGTATTTT CSVVFAGASTDTQYF
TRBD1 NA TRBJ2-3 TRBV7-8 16 TGTGCCAGCAGCCCAGGGAGAGGGACAGGGGCAGATACGCAGTATTTT CASSPGRGTGADTQYF
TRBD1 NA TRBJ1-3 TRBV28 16 TGTGCCAGCAGTTTATCCGGGACAGGGTTGGGAAACACCATATATTTT CASSLSGTGLGNTIYF
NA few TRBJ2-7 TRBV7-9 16 TGTGCCAGCAGCTTAGAGGGATCCAGGGTCCCCTACGAGCAGTACTTC CASSLEGSRVPYEQYF
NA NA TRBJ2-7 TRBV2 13 TGTGCCAGCAGTGAAATACAGGGCGGCGAGCAGTACTTC CASSEIQGGEQYF
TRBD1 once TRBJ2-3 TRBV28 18 TGTGCCAGCAACCTCCCGGGACAGGGAATTGCTAGCACAGATACGCAGTATTTT CASNLPGQGIASTDTQYF
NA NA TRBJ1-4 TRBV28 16 TGTGCCAGCAGTTTCGTGGGTGCAGGAACTAATGAAAAACTGTTTTTT CASSFVGAGTNEKLFF
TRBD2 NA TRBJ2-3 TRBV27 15 TGTGCCAGCAGTTTACTAGCGGGAGCTTTAGATACGCAGTATTTT CASSLLAGALDTQYF
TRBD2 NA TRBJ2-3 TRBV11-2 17 TGTGCCAGCACATCGAAACTAGCGGCACTTAGCACAGATACGCAGTATTTT CASTSKLAALSTDTQYF
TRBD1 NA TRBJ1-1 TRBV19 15 TGTGCCAGTAGTATCAGGGGGTCTCGGAACACTGAAGCTTTCTTT CASSIRGSRNTEAFF
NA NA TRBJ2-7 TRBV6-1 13 TGTGCCAGCAGCGTGACAGTCCGCTACGAGCAGTACTTC CASSVTVRYEQYF
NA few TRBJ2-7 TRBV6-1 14 TGTGCCAGCAGTGATGGGCTTGCAGGGGACGAGCAGTACTTC CASSDGLAGDEQYF
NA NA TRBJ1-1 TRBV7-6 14 TGTGCCAGCAGCTTAGCGAGGGCAGACACTGAAGCTTTCTTT CASSLARADTEAFF
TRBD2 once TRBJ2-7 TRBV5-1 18 TGCGCCAGCAGCCGACGAGGACTAGCGGGAGACAGGTCCTACGAGCAGTACTTC CASSRRGLAGDRSYEQYF
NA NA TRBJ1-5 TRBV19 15 TGTGCCAGTAGTGCCCCCCTCGGAGGCAATCAGCCCCAGCATTTT CASSAPLGGNQPQHF
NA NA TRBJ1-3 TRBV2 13 TGTGCCAGCAGTCTCTACTCTGGAAACACCATATATTTT CASSLYSGNTIYF
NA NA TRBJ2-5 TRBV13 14 TGTGCCAGCAGCTTAAGAACTACTCAAGAGACCCAGTACTTC CASSLRTTQETQYF
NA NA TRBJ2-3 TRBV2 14 TGTGCCAGCAGTGGACAAGGCCGCACAGATACGCAGTATTTT CASSGQGRTDTQYF
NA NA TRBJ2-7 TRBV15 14 TGTGCCACCAGCACCAGGCCGCAGGGGAACGAGCAGTACTTC CATSTRPQGNEQYF
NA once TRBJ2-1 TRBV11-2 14 TGTGCCAGCAGCCCCCATGACCCGACGGGTGAGCAGTTCTTC CASSPHDPTGEQFF
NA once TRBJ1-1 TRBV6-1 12 TGTGCCAGCACGCTCGGGAACACTGAAGCTTTCTTT CASTLGNTEAFF
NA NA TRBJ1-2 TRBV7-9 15 TGTGCCAGCAGCTTAGCTGGGGGGGGCGCTTATGGCTACACCTTC CASSLAGGGAYGYTF
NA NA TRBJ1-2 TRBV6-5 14 TGTGCCAGCAGTTACTCAGAAGAGGCTGGTGGCTACACCTTC CASSYSEEAGGYTF
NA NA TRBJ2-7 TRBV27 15 TGTGCCAGCAGTTTATGGGGGGGGCGCGGAGACGAGCAGTACTTC CASSLWGGRGDEQYF
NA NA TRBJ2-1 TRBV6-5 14 TGTGCCAGCAGTTACTCGAGCTCCTACAATGAGCAGTTCTTC CASSYSSSYNEQFF
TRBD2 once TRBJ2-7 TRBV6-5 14 TGTGCCAGCAGTGAACTAGCGGGAAGCTACGAGCAGTACTTC CASSELAGSYEQYF